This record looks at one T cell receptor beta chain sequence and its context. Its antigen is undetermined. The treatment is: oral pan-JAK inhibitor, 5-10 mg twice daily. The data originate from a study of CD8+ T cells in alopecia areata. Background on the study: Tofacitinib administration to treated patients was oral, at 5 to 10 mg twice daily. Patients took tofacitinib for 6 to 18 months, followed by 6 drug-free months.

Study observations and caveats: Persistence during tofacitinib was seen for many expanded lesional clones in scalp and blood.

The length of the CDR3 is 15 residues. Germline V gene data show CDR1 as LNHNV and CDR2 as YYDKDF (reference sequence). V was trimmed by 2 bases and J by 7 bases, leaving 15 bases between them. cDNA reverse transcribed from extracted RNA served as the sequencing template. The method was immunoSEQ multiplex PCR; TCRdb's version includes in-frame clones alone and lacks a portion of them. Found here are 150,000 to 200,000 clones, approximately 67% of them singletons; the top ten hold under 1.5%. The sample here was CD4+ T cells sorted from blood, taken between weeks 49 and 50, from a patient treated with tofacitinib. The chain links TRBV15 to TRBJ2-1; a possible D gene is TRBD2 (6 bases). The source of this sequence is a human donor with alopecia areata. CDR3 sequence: CATSRFGSELNEQFF. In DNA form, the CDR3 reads TGTGCCACCAGCAGATTCGGGAGCGAGTTGAATGAGCAGTTCTTC.